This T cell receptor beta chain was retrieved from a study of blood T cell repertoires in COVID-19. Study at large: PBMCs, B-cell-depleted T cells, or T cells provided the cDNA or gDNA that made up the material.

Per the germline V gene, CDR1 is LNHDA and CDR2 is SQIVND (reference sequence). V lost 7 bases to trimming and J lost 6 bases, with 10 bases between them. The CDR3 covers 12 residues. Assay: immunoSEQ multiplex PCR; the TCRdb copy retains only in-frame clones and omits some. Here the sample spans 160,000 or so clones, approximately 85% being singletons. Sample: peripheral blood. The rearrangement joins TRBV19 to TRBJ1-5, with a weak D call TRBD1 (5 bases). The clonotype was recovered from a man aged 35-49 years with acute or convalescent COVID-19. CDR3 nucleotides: TGTGCCAGTACCACGGGACTTCAGCCCCAGCATTTT. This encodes CASTTGLQPQHF.